This T cell receptor beta chain originates from a study of CD8 T cells in Susac syndrome. RNA totalling roughly 0.45 to 1 ug underwent reverse transcription with random hexamers. Coverage of TCR beta CDR3 amplification by immunoSEQ multiplex PCR extended to 54 Vbeta and 13 Jbeta. From the immunoSEQ multiplex PCR reads, TCRdb called clonotypes with MiXCR, one entry per CDR3 protein. The sample contains 160,000 or so distinct CDR3 sequences, around 94% of which appear only once. The CDR3 is 13 residues long. V was trimmed by 6 bases and J by 0 bases, leaving 6 bases between them. Germline CDR1 MDHEN, CDR2 SYDVKM. In regard to this clonotype: Its antigen is not identified.

Study-level results: It was acknowledged in the study that its TCR sequencing and HLA analysis involved a relatively small number of individuals.

Sequencing of TCR beta was undertaken in CD8+ and CD4+ T cells derived from blood. Negative isolation was used for CD8+ and CD4+ T cells and FACS enrichment for TEMRA cells. The chain has TRBV28 and TRBJ2-4; no definite D call. The TCR originated in a human donor with multiple sclerosis. The sample was CD4+ T cells from PBMCs. In DNA, the CDR3 is TGTGCCAGCAGGGATTTAGCCAAAAACATTCAGTACTTC. This gives the protein CASRDLAKNIQYF.